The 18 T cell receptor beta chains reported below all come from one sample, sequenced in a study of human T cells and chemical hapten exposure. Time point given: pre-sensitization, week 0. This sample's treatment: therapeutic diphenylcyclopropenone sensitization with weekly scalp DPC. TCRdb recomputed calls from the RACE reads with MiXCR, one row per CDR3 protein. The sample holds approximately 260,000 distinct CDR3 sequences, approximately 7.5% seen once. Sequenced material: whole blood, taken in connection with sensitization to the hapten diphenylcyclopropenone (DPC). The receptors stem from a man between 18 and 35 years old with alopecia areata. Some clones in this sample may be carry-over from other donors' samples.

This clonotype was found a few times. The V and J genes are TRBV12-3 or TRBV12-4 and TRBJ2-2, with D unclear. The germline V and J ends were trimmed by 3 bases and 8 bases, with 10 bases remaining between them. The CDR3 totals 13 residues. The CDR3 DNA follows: TGTGCCAGCAGTTTTAGACCGTTAGGGGAGCTGTTTTTT. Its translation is CASSFRPLGELFF.

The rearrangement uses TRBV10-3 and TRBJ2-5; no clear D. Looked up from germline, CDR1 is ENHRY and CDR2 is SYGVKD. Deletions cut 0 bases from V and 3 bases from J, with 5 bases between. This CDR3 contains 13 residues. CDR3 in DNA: TGTGCCATCAGTGAGTCGTTGGAAGAGACCCAGTACTTC. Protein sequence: CAISESLEETQYF.

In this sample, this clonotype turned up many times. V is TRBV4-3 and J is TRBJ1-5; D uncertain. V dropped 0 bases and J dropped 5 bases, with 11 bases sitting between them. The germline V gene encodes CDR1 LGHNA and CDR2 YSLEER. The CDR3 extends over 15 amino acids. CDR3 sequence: CASSQDRLTDQPQHF. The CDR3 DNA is TGCGCCAGCAGCCAAGATCGGCTGACCGATCAGCCCCAGCATTTT.

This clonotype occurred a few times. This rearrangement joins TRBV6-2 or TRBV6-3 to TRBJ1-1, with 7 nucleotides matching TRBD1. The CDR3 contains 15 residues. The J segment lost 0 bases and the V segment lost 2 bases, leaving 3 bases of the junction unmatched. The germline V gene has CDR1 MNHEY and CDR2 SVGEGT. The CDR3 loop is CASSYRTGLNTEAFF. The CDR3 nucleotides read TGTGCCAGCAGTTACCGGACAGGTTTGAACACTGAAGCTTTCTTT.

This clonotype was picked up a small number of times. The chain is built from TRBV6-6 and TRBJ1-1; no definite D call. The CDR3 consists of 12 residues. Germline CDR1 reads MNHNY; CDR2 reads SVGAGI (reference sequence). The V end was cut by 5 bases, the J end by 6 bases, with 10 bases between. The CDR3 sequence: CASSESRSEAFF. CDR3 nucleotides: TGTGCCAGCAGTGAATCGAGGTCTGAAGCTTTCTTT.

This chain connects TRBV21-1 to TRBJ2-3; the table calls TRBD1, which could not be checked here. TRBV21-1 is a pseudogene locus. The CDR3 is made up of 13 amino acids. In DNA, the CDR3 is TGTGCCAGACGACAGGCACTTACAGATACGCAGTATTTT. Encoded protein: CARRQALTDTQYF.

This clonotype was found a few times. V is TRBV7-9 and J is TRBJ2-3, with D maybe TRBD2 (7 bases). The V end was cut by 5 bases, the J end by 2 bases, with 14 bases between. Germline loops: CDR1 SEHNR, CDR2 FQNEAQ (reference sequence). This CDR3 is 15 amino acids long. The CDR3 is CASSAQGGATDTQYF. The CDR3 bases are TGTGCCAGCAGCGCGCAAGGGGGGGCCACAGATACGCAGTATTTT. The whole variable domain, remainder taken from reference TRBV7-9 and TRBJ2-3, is DTGVSQNPRHKITKRGQNVTFRCDPISEHNRLYWYRQTLGQGPEFLTYFQNEAQLEKSRLLSDRFSAERPKGSFSTLEIQRTEQGDSAMYLCASSAQGGATDTQYFGPGTRLTVL.

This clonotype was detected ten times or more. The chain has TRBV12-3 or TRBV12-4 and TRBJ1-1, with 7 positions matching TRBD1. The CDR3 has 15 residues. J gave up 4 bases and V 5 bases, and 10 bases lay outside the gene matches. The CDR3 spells CASSTPDRWSTEAFF. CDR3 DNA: TGTGCCAGCAGTACCCCGGACAGGTGGAGCACTGAAGCTTTCTTT.

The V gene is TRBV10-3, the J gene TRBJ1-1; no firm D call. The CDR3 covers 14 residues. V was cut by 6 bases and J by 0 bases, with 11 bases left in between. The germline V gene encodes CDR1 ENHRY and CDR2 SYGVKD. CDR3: CAIRIAGMNTEAFF. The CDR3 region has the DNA TGTGCCATCAGGATTGCAGGTATGAACACTGAAGCTTTCTTT.

The CDR3 nucleotides read TGTGCCAGCAGCCGGGGAAGGGGGGCGAACTATGGCTACACCTTC. Translated, it gives CASSRGRGANYGYTF. This chain connects TRBV7-9 to TRBJ1-2; tentatively, D is TRBD1 (6 bases). V was cut by 5 bases and J by 2 bases, with 15 bases left in between. Germline-derived CDR1 and CDR2 are SEHNR and FQNEAQ (reference sequence). This CDR3 contains 15 residues.

Here the CDR3 reads CASSYSDRTYEQYF. In DNA, the CDR3 is TGTGCCAGCAGTTACTCGGACAGAACCTACGAGCAGTACTTC. This chain connects TRBV6-2 or TRBV6-3 to TRBJ2-7; D might be TRBD1 (6 bases). The CDR3 runs to 14 residues. CDR1 and CDR2 (germline): MNHEY, SVGEGT. V shed 0 bases and J shed 2 bases, with 8 bases lying between them.

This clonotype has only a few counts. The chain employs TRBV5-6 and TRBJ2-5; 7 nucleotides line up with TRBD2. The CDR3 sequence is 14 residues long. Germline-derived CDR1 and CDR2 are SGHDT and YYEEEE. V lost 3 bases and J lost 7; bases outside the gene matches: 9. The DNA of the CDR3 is TGTGCCAGCAGCTCGGGGGACTATTCCGGGACCCAGTACTTC. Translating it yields CASSSGDYSGTQYF.

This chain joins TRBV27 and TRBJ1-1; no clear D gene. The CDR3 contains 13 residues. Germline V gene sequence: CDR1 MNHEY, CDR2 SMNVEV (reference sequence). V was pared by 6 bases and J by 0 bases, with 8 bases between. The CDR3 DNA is TGTGCCAGCAGCCCTCTTGTGAACACTGAAGCTTTCTTT. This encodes CASSPLVNTEAFF.

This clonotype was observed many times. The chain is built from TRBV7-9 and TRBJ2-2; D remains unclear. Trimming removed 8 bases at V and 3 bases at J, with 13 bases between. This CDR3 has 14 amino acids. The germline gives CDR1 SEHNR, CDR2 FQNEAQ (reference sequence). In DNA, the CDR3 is TGTGCCAGCGCCCTGGGTCCTTACACCGGGGAGCTGTTTTTT. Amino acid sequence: CASALGPYTGELFF. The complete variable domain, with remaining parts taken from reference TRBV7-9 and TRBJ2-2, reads DTGVSQNPRHKITKRGQNVTFRCDPISEHNRLYWYRQTLGQGPEFLTYFQNEAQLEKSRLLSDRFSAERPKGSFSTLEIQRTEQGDSAMYLCASALGPYTGELFFGEGSRLTVL.

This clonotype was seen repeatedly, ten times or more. CDR3 DNA: TGTGCCAGCAGCTTAGGGACACCTACTAAGACCCAGTACTTC. Its translation is CASSLGTPTKTQYF. V and J are TRBV7-2 and TRBJ2-5, with D tentatively TRBD1 (5 bases). The V gene lost 1 base and the J gene lost 6 bases, with 12 bases spanning the gap. CDR3 length: 14 residues. From germline, CDR1 is SGHTA and CDR2 FQGNSA.

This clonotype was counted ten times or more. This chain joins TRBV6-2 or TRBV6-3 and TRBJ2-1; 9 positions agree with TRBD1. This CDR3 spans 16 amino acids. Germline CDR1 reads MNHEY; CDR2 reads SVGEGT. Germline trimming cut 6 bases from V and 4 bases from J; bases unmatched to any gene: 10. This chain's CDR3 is CASRDYDRGWYNEQFF. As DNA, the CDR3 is TGTGCCAGCAGAGACTACGACAGGGGGTGGTACAATGAGCAGTTCTTC.

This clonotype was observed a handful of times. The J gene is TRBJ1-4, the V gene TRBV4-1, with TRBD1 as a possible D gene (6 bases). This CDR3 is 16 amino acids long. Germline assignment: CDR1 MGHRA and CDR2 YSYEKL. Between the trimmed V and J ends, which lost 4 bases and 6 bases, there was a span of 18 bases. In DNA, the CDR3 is TGCGCCAGCAGCCCCGGGACACTCGACCGGGATGAAAAACTGTTTTTT. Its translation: CASSPGTLDRDEKLFF.

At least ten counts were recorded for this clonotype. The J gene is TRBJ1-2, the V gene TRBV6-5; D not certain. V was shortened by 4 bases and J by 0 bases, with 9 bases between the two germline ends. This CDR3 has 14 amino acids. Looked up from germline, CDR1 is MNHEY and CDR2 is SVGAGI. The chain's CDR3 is CASSFGPSNYGYTF. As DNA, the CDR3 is TGTGCCAGCAGTTTCGGGCCGTCTAACTATGGCTACACCTTC.